One sample yielded the 7 T cell receptor beta chains listed below, sequenced in a study of T-cell memory formation after mild COVID-19. TCRdb analysed the 5' RACE reads with MiXCR anew, one entry per CDR3 protein. The repertoire holds some 88,000 distinct CDR3 sequences, around a quarter seen once, with less than 55% in the top ten. Sequences were obtained from PBMCs or a T cell subset sorted from them (not recorded which). The receptors were gathered from a man younger than 35 who had mild COVID-19 (a few samples of this study predate the infection). Cell type and time point are not known.

This rearrangement joins TRBV4-2 to TRBJ1-1; D uncertain. Trimming shortened V by 2 bases and J by 6 bases, and 7 bases separated the two germline ends. CDR1 and CDR2 (germline): LGHNA, YNFKEQ. The CDR3 covers 12 residues. CDR3 in amino acids: CASSQQGSEAFF. CDR3 DNA: TGTGCCAGCAGCCAACAAGGGTCTGAAGCTTTCTTT.

This clonotype was seen ten or more times. The chain joins TRBV3-1 to TRBJ2-3; 8 nucleotides match TRBD2. The CDR3 loop spans 15 amino acids. Germline V gives CDR1 LGHDT, CDR2 YNNKEL (reference sequence). V trimming: 1 base; J trimming: 4 bases; junction bases outside the gene matches: 4. CDR3 in amino acids: CASSQAGGPADTQYF. For the CDR3, the DNA is TGTGCCAGCAGCCAAGCGGGGGGGCCTGCAGATACGCAGTATTTT.

This clonotype was seen a few times. The gene calls are TRBV7-8 and TRBJ2-1, with 7 bases lining up with TRBD2. The CDR3 is 15 amino acids. Germline V gene sequence: CDR1 SGHVS, CDR2 FQNEAQ. Germline trimming cut 5 bases from V and 8 bases from J; bases unmatched to any gene: 12. The CDR3 sequence: CASSLTGLSKDEQFF. The DNA of the CDR3 is TGTGCCAGCAGCCTGACGGGACTATCTAAGGATGAGCAGTTCTTC.

V gene TRBV5-4 combines with J gene TRBJ2-1; D may correspond to TRBD1 or TRBD2 (5 bases each). The V end was cut by 3 bases, the J end by 8 bases, with 12 bases between. The CDR3 has 13 amino acids. The germline V gene has CDR1 SGHNT and CDR2 YYREEE (reference sequence). Here the CDR3 DNA reads TGTGCCAGCAGCTGGGGGAGTAGGGATGAGCAGTTCTTC. Translation gives CASSWGSRDEQFF.

This clonotype was found a few times. The chain employs TRBV29-1 and TRBJ2-7; D is perhaps TRBD1 (6 bases). The CDR3 consists of 11 residues. V gave up 4 bases and J gave up 6 bases, with 10 bases separating them. Germline CDR1 SQVTM, CDR2 ANQGSEA. The CDR3 sequence is CSVVQGGEQYV. The CDR3 DNA reads as TGCAGCGTTGTCCAAGGGGGCGAGCAGTACGTC.

This chain links TRBV20-1 with TRBJ1-2, with D uncertain. Germline V gene sequence: CDR1 DFQATT, CDR2 SNEGSKA (reference sequence). The CDR3 runs to 12 residues. Trimming cost V 1 base and J 1 base, with 4 bases left between them. CDR3 sequence reads: CSARVVNYGYTF. The CDR3 DNA is TGCAGTGCTAGAGTGGTTAACTATGGCTACACCTTC.

The rearrangement links TRBV4-2 to TRBJ2-1; 10 bases line up with TRBD2. The CDR3 length is 16 residues. V was clipped by 2 bases and J by 8 bases; unmatched bases: 9. Germline-derived CDR1 and CDR2 are LGHNA and YNFKEQ. In DNA, the CDR3 is TGTGCCAGCAGCCAACCAGCGGGGGGGCCTCTAGATGAGCAGTTCTTC. It specifies CASSQPAGGPLDEQFF.